This paragraph reports one T cell receptor (beta chain). What it binds is not known. The sample originates from a study of OX40 agonist ivuxolimab in advanced cancers. The J segment lost 1 base and the V segment lost 5 bases, leaving 4 bases of the junction unmatched. This CDR3 region has 16 residues. Per the germline V gene, CDR1 is SGHVS and CDR2 is FNYEAQ. Method: immunoSEQ multiplex PCR; TCRdb's copy keeps in-frame clones and lacks some. The sample lists 45,000 to 60,000 clones, 70% to 80% seen once, with roughly 1.2% in the top ten. Study conclusions and caveats: Among the lowest levels of clonal expansion were found in partial responders at 0.1-3.0 mg/kg. At 0.1 to 3.0 mg/kg, clonal expansion of CD4+ and CD8+ blood T cells had occurred by week 6.

This receptor was identified in an adult with an advanced solid tumor such as melanoma, head and neck, liver or kidney cancer. The V gene is TRBV7-6, the J gene TRBJ2-5, with 13 bases aligning to TRBD2. Material: CD4+ or CD8+ T cells sorted from blood, obtained in a trial of the OX40 agonist ivuxolimab. The CDR3 bases are TGTGCCAGCAGCCGACTAGCGGGGGGAATCCAAGAGACCCAGTACTTC. The encoded protein is CASSRLAGGIQETQYF.